This T cell receptor (beta chain) was sequenced for a study of CD8 T cells in ankylosing spondylitis. Using quantitative 5'-RACE with molecular barcodes, the authors made TCR beta libraries. TCRdb ran MiXCR on the 5' RACE reads and lists one entry per CDR3 protein. The table lists about 800,000 distinct CDR3 sequences, 12% of them singletons. Concerning this clonotype: Its antigen is still unknown.

Trimming cost V 7 bases and J 4 bases, with 6 bases left between them. Germline V lookup: CDR1 SGHRS, CDR2 YFSETQ. This CDR3 has 11 residues. Study conclusions and caveats: Clones linked to disease, bearing a CD8+ phenotype, were relatively rare in peripheral blood. Earlier studies detected some motif variants in reactive arthritis synovial fluid and blood. It was reported that disease-linked clones were significantly enriched in matched ankylosing spondylitis synovial fluid. Apparently characteristic of ankylosing spondylitis blood was a TCR beta motif (about 8 highly homologous variants).

The sequence came from a male donor with ankylosing spondylitis. This chain links TRBV5-1 with TRBJ2-1, with D unresolved. Material for sequencing was blood, either unsorted or a sorted T cell fraction (not recorded which). CDR3 protein: CASAIYNEQFF. CDR3 nucleotide sequence: TGCGCCAGCGCCATTTACAATGAGCAGTTCTTC.